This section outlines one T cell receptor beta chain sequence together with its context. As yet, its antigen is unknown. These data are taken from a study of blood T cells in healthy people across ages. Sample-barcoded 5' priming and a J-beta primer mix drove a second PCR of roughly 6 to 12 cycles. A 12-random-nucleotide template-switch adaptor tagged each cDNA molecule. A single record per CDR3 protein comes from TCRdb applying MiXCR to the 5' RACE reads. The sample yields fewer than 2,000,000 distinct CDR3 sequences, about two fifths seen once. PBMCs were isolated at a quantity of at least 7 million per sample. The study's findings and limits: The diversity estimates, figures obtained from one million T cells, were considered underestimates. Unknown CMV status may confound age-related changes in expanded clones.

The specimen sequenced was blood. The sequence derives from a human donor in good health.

CDR3 in amino acids: CASSLASDGNEQYF. In DNA, the CDR3 is TGCGCCAGCAGCTTGGCCTCGGACGGCAACGAGCAGTACTTC. The chain combines TRBV5-1 with TRBJ2-7; no definite D call. The V gene lost 0 bases and the J gene lost 5 bases, with 12 bases spanning the gap. Germline loops: CDR1 SGHRS, CDR2 YFSETQ. CDR3 length: 14 amino acids.